This T cell receptor beta chain emerged from a study of T cell responses to AZD1222 COVID-19 vaccine. Study as a whole: Pooling was applied to second doses at about 4 or about 12 weeks. Study conclusions and caveats: Spike-specific TCRs gained breadth and depth after people received two AZD1222 doses.

In this sample, this clone turned up once. Its matching antigen is unknown. Here immunoSEQ multiplex PCR was the method, and the copy in TCRdb shows in-frame clones only, minus some. The sample shows 120,000 to 150,000 clones, about 93% of them seen only once. The trim removed 7 bases at V and 6 bases at J, leaving 3 bases unmatched. The CDR3 contains 12 residues. Germline V gene sequence: CDR1 SQVTM, CDR2 ANQGSEA. The V and J genes are TRBV29-1 and TRBJ1-6; 7 bases agree with TRBD1. This clonotype was obtained from an adult in good health. The specimen was peripheral blood, collected on day 0 of AZD1222 vaccination. The CDR3 DNA reads TGCAGCGCCGGGACAGCTAATTCACCCCTCCACTTT. This sequence encodes CSAGTANSPLHF.